The next 25 T cell receptor beta chains were all read from a single sample in a study of spatial heterogeneity in lung cancer. TCRdb reprocessed the 5' RACE reads via MiXCR and lists one record per CDR3 protein. Of 10,000 to 11,000 distinct CDR3 sequences in the sample, roughly a quarter were seen once. This sample's time point: sample taken at primary tumor resection. Frozen PBMC, nontumor lung or tumor provided whole RNA, which was sequenced unsorted. This material consisted of PBMCs, taken at surgery. These receptors all come from a female donor with early-stage non-small cell lung cancer.

About this clonotype: At one of its ends the junction is not consistent with the germline gene, which may arise from a read error. The J gene is TRBJ2-4, the V gene TRBV20-1, with D maybe TRBD2 (6 bases). The CDR3 is 11 amino acids. The germline gives CDR1 DFQATT, CDR2 SNEGSKA (reference sequence). This CDR3 is CSARRDSPPNF. In nucleotides, the CDR3 is TGCAGTGCTAGGCGGGACTCCCCACCGAACTTC.

This clonotype has a handful of counts. The V and J genes are TRBV5-1 and TRBJ2-1; the D gene could be TRBD1 or TRBD2 (5 bases each). From germline, CDR1 is SGHRS and CDR2 YFSETQ. The CDR3 sequence is 14 residues long. V lost 5 bases and J lost 2, with 11 bases in between. The CDR3 DNA sequence: TGCGCCAGCAGAGGGGACCTACCCTACAATGAGCAGTTCTTC. Translation gives CASRGDLPYNEQFF.

Remarks on this clonotype: This may be a read error, as it is one base from a much larger clone. The rearrangement uses TRBV7-3 and TRBJ2-3, with unresolved D. The V gene lost 3 bases and the J gene lost 0 bases, with 10 bases spanning the gap. Germline V gene sequence: CDR1 SGHTA, CDR2 FQGTGA. There are 15 residues in the CDR3. CDR3 nucleotides: TGTGCCAGCAGCTTCAGGTCTGGAAGCACAGATACGCAGTATTTT. Protein product: CASSFRSGSTDTQYF.

The CDR3 protein is CSAGTSNGYTF. The CDR3 DNA follows: TGCAGCGCCGGGACGTCCAATGGCTACACCTTC. V is TRBV29-1 and J is TRBJ1-2; possible D gene TRBD1, 5 bases. The CDR3 loop spans 11 amino acids. Trimming took 7 bases from V and 6 from J, leaving 12 bases between them. Germline loops: CDR1 SQVTM, CDR2 ANQGSEA.

This chain joins TRBV29-1 and TRBJ1-4; tentative D call: TRBD1 (5 bases). The CDR3 is 14 residues long. V lost 5 bases, J lost 4 bases, and 14 bases lay in between. Germline V gene sequence: CDR1 SQVTM, CDR2 ANQGSEA. The CDR3 sequence: CSVRSGLSNEKLFF. CDR3 nucleotide sequence: TGCAGCGTTCGGTCGGGACTCAGTAATGAAAAACTGTTTTTT.

This clonotype appeared many times. The genes are TRBV28 and TRBJ2-7, with D perhaps matching TRBD1 (6 bases). CDR3 length: 15 amino acids. Germline values: CDR1 MDHEN, CDR2 SYDVKM. V was trimmed by 3 bases and J by 3 bases, leaving 15 bases between them. The CDR3 DNA reads TGTGCCAGCAGTTTGCCCAGACAGGAAAACTACGAGCAGTACTTC. Encoded protein: CASSLPRQENYEQYF.

This clonotype ranks as medium-sized. The chain joins TRBV6-6 to TRBJ2-7; 10 bases align to TRBD2. The V gene end was trimmed by 5 bases and the J gene end by 0 bases; junction bases not matched to a gene: 7. CDR1 and CDR2 from the germline V gene are MNHNY and SVGAGI (reference sequence). The CDR3 has 16 amino acids. CDR3 bases: TGTGCCAGCAGTGGGATAGCGGGAGGAACCTCCTACGAGCAGTACTTC. This translates into CASSGIAGGTSYEQYF.

In its sample, this clonotype was seen many times. The J gene is TRBJ1-5, the V gene TRBV3-1; TRBD1 matches at 7 bases. The germline V gene encodes CDR1 LGHDT and CDR2 YNNKEL (reference sequence). This CDR3 spans 14 amino acids. The J segment lost 4 bases and the V segment lost 8 bases, leaving 8 bases of the junction unmatched. Here the CDR3 reads CASSLQGGNQPQHF. DNA for the CDR3: TGTGCCAGCTCTCTCCAGGGGGGAAATCAGCCCCAGCATTTT.

This sequence joins TRBV6-1 and TRBJ2-2, with D maybe TRBD1 (5 bases). Trimming stripped 1 base from V and 5 bases from J, with 8 bases between. The CDR3 spans 14 residues. Germline loops: CDR1 MNHNS, CDR2 SASEGT. The CDR3 DNA is TGTGCCAGCAGTGAAGGGGGCGAGACCGGGGAGCTGTTTTTT. It encodes CASSEGGETGELFF.

The chain couples TRBV5-6 to TRBJ1-5; D is perhaps TRBD1 (5 bases). V lost 2 bases to trimming and J lost 4 bases, with 10 bases between them. The V gene's germline CDR1 is SGHDT and CDR2 YYEEEE. The CDR3 spans 14 residues. DNA for the CDR3: TGTGCCAGCAGCTTCAGGGCCCTAAATCAGCCCCAGCATTTT. This codes for CASSFRALNQPQHF.

This clonotype came up a few times. The chain employs TRBV3-1 and TRBJ2-7, with 10 bases lining up with TRBD2. V gave up 5 bases and J gave up 2 bases; unmatched junction bases: 6. Per the germline V gene, CDR1 is LGHDT and CDR2 is YNNKEL (reference sequence). The CDR3 is 15 residues long. CDR3 bases: TGTGCCAGCAGCTTCGGGACTAGCGTAGCCTACGAGCAGTACTTC. It codes for CASSFGTSVAYEQYF.

The chain uses TRBV29-1 and TRBJ2-5, with D perhaps TRBD1 or TRBD2 (5 bases each). The CDR3 is made up of 14 amino acids. Germline assignment: CDR1 SQVTM and CDR2 ANQGSEA. V was clipped by 6 bases and J by 3 bases, with 17 bases between them. Here the CDR3 reads CSVKPGRSKETQYF. Here the CDR3 DNA reads TGCAGCGTAAAACCGGGACGGAGTAAAGAGACCCAGTACTTC.

This clonotype was detected ten times or more. The V and J genes are TRBV5-1 and TRBJ2-1, with 8 bases fitting TRBD2. V gave up 0 bases and J gave up 3 bases; unmatched junction bases: 5. Looked up from germline, CDR1 is SGHRS and CDR2 is YFSETQ. The CDR3 covers 16 residues. The CDR3 region is CASSLANAGGYNEQFF. The CDR3 DNA follows: TGCGCCAGCAGCTTGGCCAATGCGGGAGGCTACAATGAGCAGTTCTTC.

By sample share, this clonotype is medium-sized (0.01 to 0.1%). This rearrangement joins TRBV9 to TRBJ2-3; tentatively, D is TRBD2 (6 bases). V lost 0 bases, J lost 5 bases, and 13 bases lay in between. The V gene's germline CDR1 is SGDLS and CDR2 YYNGEE. This CDR3 contains 15 residues. CDR3 in DNA: TGTGCCAGCAGCGTAGCGGGAGTGACCGAAGATACGCAGTATTTT. Residues: CASSVAGVTEDTQYF.

This chain joins TRBV9 and TRBJ2-2; possibly TRBD2 for D (5 bases). The length of the CDR3 is 13 residues. Germline CDR1 SGDLS, CDR2 YYNGEE. The V and J ends lost 0 bases and 5 bases respectively, with 5 bases between them. CDR3 bases: TGTGCCAGCAGCGTAGTAGCGACCGGGGAGCTGTTTTTT. Its protein product is CASSVVATGELFF.

Within the sample, this clonotype is medium-sized. The gene calls are TRBV28 and TRBJ1-1; D perhaps matches TRBD1 (5 bases). The V end was cut by 8 bases, the J end by 2 bases, with 18 bases between. CDR1 MDHEN and CDR2 SYDVKM come from the germline V gene. The CDR3 is 15 residues long. CDR3 protein: CASLSIGGINTEAFF. CDR3 DNA: TGTGCCAGCTTATCCATCGGGGGTATTAACACTGAAGCTTTCTTT. The full variable domain, completed using reference TRBV28 and TRBJ1-1, is DVKVTQSSRYLVKRTGEKVFLECVQDMDHENMFWYRQDPGLGLRLIYFSYDVKMKEKGDIPEGYSVSREKKERFSLILESASTNQTSMYLCASLSIGGINTEAFFGQGTRLTVV.

This rearrangement joins TRBV6-1 to TRBJ2-1, with D hard to call. CDR3 size: 16 residues. Germline V gene lookup returns CDR1 MNHNS and CDR2 SASEGT. The V end lost 4 bases, the J end lost 2 bases, and 15 bases lay between the germline ends. CDR3 protein: CASSVGRALTYNEQFF. CDR3 DNA: TGTGCCAGCAGTGTCGGGCGAGCGCTCACCTACAATGAGCAGTTCTTC.

The V gene is TRBV9, the J gene TRBJ2-1; D possibly corresponds to TRBD2 (6 bases). The germline gives CDR1 SGDLS, CDR2 YYNGEE. The CDR3 sequence is 15 residues long. V lost 6 bases and J 5 bases, leaving 18 bases between the germline ends. The CDR3 spells CASTERLAYHNEQFF. CDR3 DNA: TGTGCCAGCACTGAACGGCTAGCGTACCACAATGAGCAGTTCTTC.

By share of the sample, this clonotype is medium-sized (0.01 to 0.1%). This chain connects TRBV24-1 to TRBJ1-1, with D hard to call. The CDR3 sequence is 13 residues long. Looked up from germline, CDR1 is KGHDR and CDR2 is SFDVKD. Trimming cost V 4 bases and J 1 base, with 6 bases left between them. The CDR3 bases are TGTGCCACCAGTGACATAAAGAACACTGAAGCTTTCTTT. Its protein product is CATSDIKNTEAFF.

The V and J genes are TRBV5-1 and TRBJ2-7, with TRBD1 as a possible D gene (6 bases). Germline V gives CDR1 SGHRS, CDR2 YFSETQ. The CDR3 has 15 amino acids. Trimming cost V 5 bases and J 4 bases, with 19 bases left between them. Here the CDR3 reads CASRGATEGSYEQYF. In nucleotides, the CDR3 is TGCGCCAGCAGGGGGGCCACAGAGGGGTCGTACGAGCAGTACTTC.

This clonotype was observed at least ten times. This sequence joins TRBV29-1 and TRBJ2-5; the match to TRBD2 covers 8 bases. Trimming cost V 2 bases and J 4 bases; bases outside gene matches: 3. CDR3 length: 13 residues. Looked up from germline, CDR1 is SQVTM and CDR2 is ANQGSEA. The CDR3 nucleotides are TGCAGCGTTGAAAGCGGGAGCGCAGAGACCCAGTACTTC. Translating gives CSVESGSAETQYF.

The rearrangement uses TRBV7-9 and TRBJ1-1; D is ambiguous. V shed 5 bases and J shed 0 bases, with 13 bases lying between them. The germline V gene encodes CDR1 SEHNR and CDR2 FQNEAQ (reference sequence). The CDR3 has 15 residues. CDR3 in amino acids: CASSPPGTVNTEAFF. The CDR3 DNA reads as TGTGCCAGCAGCCCTCCCGGAACAGTGAACACTGAAGCTTTCTTT.

This clonotype was detected only a few times. The chain recombines TRBV12-3 or TRBV12-4 with TRBJ2-5, with D possibly being TRBD1 or TRBD2 (6 bases each). Trimming shortened V by 6 bases and J by 4 bases, and 15 bases separated the two germline ends. The CDR3 is made up of 14 amino acids. The CDR3 DNA is TGTGCCAGCAGCCCTCGGGGGCAGCGAGAGACCCAGTACTTC. Translated, it gives CASSPRGQRETQYF.

This clonotype was observed a few times. This chain connects TRBV3-1 to TRBJ1-2; 7 bases line up with TRBD1. Unmatched junction bases numbered 16, after V lost 0 bases and J lost 6 bases. This CDR3 spans 18 amino acids. CDR1 and CDR2 from the germline V gene are LGHDT and YNNKEL (reference sequence). For the CDR3, the DNA is TGTGCCAGCAGCCAAGACGACCCAGGGGGATCGCCTCAGGATGGCTACACCTTC. Amino acid sequence: CASSQDDPGGSPQDGYTF.

The rearrangement uses TRBV12-3 or TRBV12-4 and TRBJ1-5; possible D gene TRBD1, 5 bases. The CDR3 runs to 14 residues. V was shortened by 7 bases and J by 4 bases, with 14 bases between the two germline ends. The DNA of the CDR3 is TGTGCCAGCAACCCCGGGGGTTTTAATCAGCCCCAGCATTTT. Translating it yields CASNPGGFNQPQHF.